This T cell receptor beta chain was sequenced in a study of T cell clonality in common variable immunodeficiency. Whole-study results and caveats: CVID subjects shared fewer TCRbeta clones than healthy controls did.

Both groups were predominantly of Caucasian heritage. Donors gave roughly 5 to 8.5 ml heparinized peripheral whole blood. This table comes from immunoSEQ multiplex PCR, and its TCRdb copy is limited to in-frame clones, with some not included. The sample presents 35,000 to 55,000 clones, none singletons. Many counts were recorded for this clone. Its antigen is as yet unknown. Read coverage stops 3 residues before the CDR3 terminus; the germline J gene supplies the remainder. V lost 2 bases, J lost 4 bases, and 10 bases stayed unmatched. The CDR3 totals 16 residues. Germline loops: CDR1 DFQATT, CDR2 SNEGSKA (reference sequence).

The receptor comes from a person between 18 and 75 years old in good health. This chain connects TRBV20-1 to TRBJ1-5; the match to TRBD1 covers 8 bases. Sequencing used peripheral blood mononuclear cells. The CDR3 DNA, read in part, is TGCAGTGCTAGATCCCTGACAGGGGTCAAGAATCAGCCC. This gives the protein CSARSLTGVKNQP. From start to end, the CDR3 is CSARSLTGVKNQPQHF.